A single sample is the source of the 11 T cell receptor beta chains below, sequenced in a study of human T cells and chemical hapten exposure. Indicated time point: patch test 2, 6 weeks after DPC sensitization. Treatment meaning: therapeutic diphenylcyclopropenone sensitization with weekly scalp DPC. MiXCR, applied by TCRdb to the RACE reads, yields one record per CDR3 protein. The sample records about 96,000 distinct CDR3 sequences, about a tenth being singletons. Sequencing was performed on whole blood, taken in connection with sensitization to the hapten diphenylcyclopropenone (DPC). These receptors all stem from a woman aged 40 to 50 with alopecia areata. Some clones in this sample may be carry-over from other donors' samples.

This clonotype appeared many times. The chain employs TRBV20-1 and TRBJ2-7; 11 nucleotides agree with TRBD2. The germline V gene encodes CDR1 DFQATT and CDR2 SNEGSKA (reference sequence). J lost 5 bases, V lost 6 bases, and 9 bases had no gene match. CDR3 size: 14 residues. CDR3 loop: CSAFSGRAVHEQYF. Written as DNA, the CDR3 is TGCAGTGCGTTTAGCGGGAGGGCCGTCCACGAGCAGTACTTC.

This clonotype has just a few counts. V and J are TRBV20-1 and TRBJ2-1; 10 nucleotides match TRBD2. The V gene's germline CDR1 is DFQATT and CDR2 SNEGSKA (reference sequence). This CDR3 has 13 residues. V gave up 4 bases and J gave up 8 bases; unmatched junction bases: 5. The CDR3 is CSAKGLAIDEQFF. CDR3 DNA: TGCAGTGCTAAGGGACTAGCGATCGATGAGCAGTTCTTC.

The chain couples TRBV5-4 to TRBJ1-2, with TRBD1 matching over 7 bases. Per germline, CDR1 SGHNT and CDR2 YYREEE (reference sequence). The CDR3 is made up of 14 amino acids. V trimming: 4 bases; J trimming: 6 bases; junction bases outside the gene matches: 9. The CDR3 loop is CASSPGEGAHGYTF. Written as DNA, the CDR3 is TGTGCCAGCAGCCCGGGGGAGGGGGCCCATGGCTACACCTTC.

A few counts support this clonotype. The rearrangement links TRBV2 to TRBJ2-3; no definite D call. CDR3 size: 12 residues. V lost 10 bases, J lost 3 bases, and 11 bases lay in between. Germline V gene sequence: CDR1 SNHLY, CDR2 FYNNEI. DNA for the CDR3: TGTGCCACGAAGGATGTGACAGATACGCAGTATTTT. Its translation is CATKDVTDTQYF.

This clonotype came up many times. V and J are TRBV5-8 and TRBJ2-3; unclear D gene. This CDR3 is 12 amino acids long. Germline V gives CDR1 SGHTS, CDR2 YDEGEE. Trimming took 2 bases from V and 3 from J, leaving 4 bases between them. For the CDR3, the DNA is TGTGCCAGCAGCTTCCGGACAGATACGCAGTATTTT. Translating gives CASSFRTDTQYF.

The chain uses TRBV6-1 and TRBJ2-5; a weak D match, TRBD2 (5 bases). V dropped 4 bases and J dropped 3 bases, with 9 bases sitting between them. In germline, CDR1 is MNHNS, CDR2 SASEGT. The CDR3 spans 13 residues. The CDR3 spells CASSVGSKETQYF. In DNA form, the CDR3 reads TGTGCCAGCAGTGTTGGGAGTAAAGAGACCCAGTACTTC.

This clonotype was observed a few times. The genes are TRBV29-1 and TRBJ2-4; tentatively, D is TRBD1 or TRBD2 (6 bases each). Per germline, CDR1 SQVTM and CDR2 ANQGSEA. CDR3 length: 13 residues. V dropped 4 bases and J dropped 5 bases, with 12 bases sitting between them. CDR3 in DNA: TGCAGCGTTGTCCCGGGGGCTCAAAACATTCAGTACTTC. Amino acids: CSVVPGAQNIQYF.

This clonotype was detected a few times. The V call is TRBV20-1, the J call TRBJ2-1, with TRBD1 matching 7 bases. Germline V gives CDR1 DFQATT, CDR2 SNEGSKA (reference sequence). The CDR3 is 15 amino acids. V was clipped by 6 bases and J by 0 bases; unmatched bases: 8. CDR3: CSAPTGESSYNEQFF. In nucleotides, the CDR3 is TGCAGTGCGCCCACAGGGGAGAGCTCCTACAATGAGCAGTTCTTC.

The chain has TRBV7-2 and TRBJ2-1; 11 bases agree with TRBD2. V shed 2 bases, J shed 4 bases, and the junction held 1 base outside the gene matches. The CDR3 has 15 amino acids. The germline V gene has CDR1 SGHTA and CDR2 FQGNSA. The CDR3 region has the DNA TGTGCCAGCAGCTTAAGACTAGCGGGATACAATGAGCAGTTCTTC. Amino acid sequence: CASSLRLAGYNEQFF. Combining the CDR3 with reference TRBV7-2 and TRBJ2-1 gives the whole variable domain GAGVSQSPSNKVTEKGKDVELRCDPISGHTALYWYRQSLGQGLEFLIYFQGNSAPDKSGLPSDRFSAERTGGSVSTLTIQRTQQEDSAVYLCASSLRLAGYNEQFFGPGTRLTVL.

The chain combines TRBV7-2 with TRBJ2-3, with 7 nucleotides matching TRBD2. CDR3 size: 17 residues. CDR1 and CDR2 (germline): SGHTA, FQGNSA. Trimming removed 1 base from V and 0 bases from J; junction bases left unmatched: 7. The chain's CDR3 is CASSLELSSGSTDTQYF. The CDR3 DNA follows: TGTGCCAGCAGCTTAGAGTTATCTAGCGGAAGCACAGATACGCAGTATTTT.

This clonotype was recorded at least ten times. The V call is TRBV5-1, the J call TRBJ2-2; the D is unclear. The CDR3 length is 16 residues. Germline CDR1 reads SGHRS; CDR2 reads YFSETQ. V gave up 2 bases and J gave up 4 bases, with 15 bases separating them. The CDR3 DNA follows: TGCGCCAGCAGCTTAGGATCTGCCAGGTCCACCGGGGAGCTGTTTTTT. Its translation is CASSLGSARSTGELFF.